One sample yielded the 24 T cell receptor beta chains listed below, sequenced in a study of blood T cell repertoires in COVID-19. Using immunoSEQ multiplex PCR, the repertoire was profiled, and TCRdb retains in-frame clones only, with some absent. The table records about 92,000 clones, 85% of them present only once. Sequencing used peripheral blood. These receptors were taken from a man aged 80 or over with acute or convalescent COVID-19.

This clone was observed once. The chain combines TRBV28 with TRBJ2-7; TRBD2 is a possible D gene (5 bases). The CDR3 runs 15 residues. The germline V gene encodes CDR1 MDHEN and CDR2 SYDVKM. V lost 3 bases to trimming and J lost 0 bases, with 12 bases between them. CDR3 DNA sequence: TGTGCCAGCAGTTTGGAACTAGGACTCTCCTACGAGCAGTACTTC. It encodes CASSLELGLSYEQYF.

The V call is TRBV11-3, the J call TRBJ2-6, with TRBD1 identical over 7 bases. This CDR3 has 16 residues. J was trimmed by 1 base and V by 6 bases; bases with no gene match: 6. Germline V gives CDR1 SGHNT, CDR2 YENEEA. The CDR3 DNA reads TGTGCCAGCAGTCACAGACAGGGTTCTGGGGCCAACGTCCTGACTTTC. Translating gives CASSHRQGSGANVLTF.

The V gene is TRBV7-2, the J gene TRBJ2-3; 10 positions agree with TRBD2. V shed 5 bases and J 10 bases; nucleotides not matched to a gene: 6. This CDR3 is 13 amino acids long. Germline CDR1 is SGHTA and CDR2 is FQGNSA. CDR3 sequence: CASSLASGSAQYF. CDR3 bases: TGTGCCAGCAGCCTGGCTAGCGGGAGTGCGCAGTATTTT. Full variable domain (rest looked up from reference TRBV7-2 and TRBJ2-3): GAGVSQSPSNKVTEKGKDVELRCDPISGHTALYWYRQSLGQGLEFLIYFQGNSAPDKSGLPSDRFSAERTGGSVSTLTIQRTQQEDSAVYLCASSLASGSAQYFGPGTRLTVL.

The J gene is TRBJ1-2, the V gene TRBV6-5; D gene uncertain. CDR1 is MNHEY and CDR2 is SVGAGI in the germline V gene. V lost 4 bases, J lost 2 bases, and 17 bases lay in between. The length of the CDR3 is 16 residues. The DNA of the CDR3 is TGTGCCAGCAGTTCCCGGAGAGGGCTGTTGAACTATGGCTACACCTTC. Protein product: CASSSRRGLLNYGYTF.

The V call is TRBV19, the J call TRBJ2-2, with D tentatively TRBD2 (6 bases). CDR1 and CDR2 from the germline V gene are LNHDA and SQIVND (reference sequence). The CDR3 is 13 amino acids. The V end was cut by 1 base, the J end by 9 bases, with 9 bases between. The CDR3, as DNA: TGTGCCAGTAGTATAGCCGGGGGAAGGGAGCTGTTTTTT. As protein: CASSIAGGRELFF.

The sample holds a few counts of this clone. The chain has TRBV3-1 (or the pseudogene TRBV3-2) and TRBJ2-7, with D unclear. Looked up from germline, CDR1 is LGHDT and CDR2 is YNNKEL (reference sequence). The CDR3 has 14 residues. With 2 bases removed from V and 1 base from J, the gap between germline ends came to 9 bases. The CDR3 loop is CASSQQTLSYEQYF. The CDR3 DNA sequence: TGTGCCAGCAGCCAACAGACTCTTTCCTACGAGCAGTACTTC.

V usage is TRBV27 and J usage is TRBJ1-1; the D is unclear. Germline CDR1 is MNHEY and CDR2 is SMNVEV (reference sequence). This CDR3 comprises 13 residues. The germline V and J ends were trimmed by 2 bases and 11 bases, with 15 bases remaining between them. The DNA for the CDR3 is TGTGCCAGCAGTTTAGGTACGGGTAAGGCCGCTTTCTTT. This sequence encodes CASSLGTGKAAFF.

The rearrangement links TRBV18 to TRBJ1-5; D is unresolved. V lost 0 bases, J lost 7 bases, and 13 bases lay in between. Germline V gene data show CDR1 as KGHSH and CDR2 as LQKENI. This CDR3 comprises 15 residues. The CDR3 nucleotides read TGTGCCAGCTCACCACCGGGAGGGAAGGTACAGCCCCAGCATTTT. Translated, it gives CASSPPGGKVQPQHF. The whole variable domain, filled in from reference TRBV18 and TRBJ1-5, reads NAGVMQNPRHLVRRRGQEARLRCSPMKGHSHVYWYRQLPEEGLKFMVYLQKENIIDESGMPKERFSAEFPKEGPSILRIQQVVRGDSAAYFCASSPPGGKVQPQHFGDGTRLSIL.

CDR3 sequence (DNA): TGTGCCAGCACTATTTCCCGTCAAGAGACCCAGTACTTC. Its protein is CASTISRQETQYF. The chain is built from TRBV6-5 and TRBJ2-5, with unresolved D. V was shortened by 7 bases and J by 2 bases, with 11 bases between the two germline ends. Germline V lookup: CDR1 MNHEY, CDR2 SVGAGI. The CDR3 spans 13 residues.

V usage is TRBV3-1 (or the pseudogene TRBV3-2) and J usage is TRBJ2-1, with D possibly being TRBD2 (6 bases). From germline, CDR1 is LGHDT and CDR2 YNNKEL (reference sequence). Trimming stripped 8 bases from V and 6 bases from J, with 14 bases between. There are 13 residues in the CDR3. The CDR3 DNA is TGTGCCAGCGGGGACGTGGGGGGCAATGAGCAGTTCTTC. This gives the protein CASGDVGGNEQFF.

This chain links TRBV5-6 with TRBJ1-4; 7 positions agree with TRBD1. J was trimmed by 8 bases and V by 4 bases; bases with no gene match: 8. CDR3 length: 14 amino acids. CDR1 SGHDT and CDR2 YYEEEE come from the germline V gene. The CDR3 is CASSPRPGQEKLFF. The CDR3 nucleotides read TGTGCCAGCAGCCCAAGACCGGGACAGGAAAAACTGTTTTTT.

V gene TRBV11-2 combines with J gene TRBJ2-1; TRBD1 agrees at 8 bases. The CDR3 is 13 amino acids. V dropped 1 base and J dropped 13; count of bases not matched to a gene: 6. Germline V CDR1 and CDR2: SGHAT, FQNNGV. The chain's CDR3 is CASSLATGVIQFF. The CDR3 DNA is TGTGCCAGCAGCTTAGCGACAGGGGTGATTCAGTTCTTC.

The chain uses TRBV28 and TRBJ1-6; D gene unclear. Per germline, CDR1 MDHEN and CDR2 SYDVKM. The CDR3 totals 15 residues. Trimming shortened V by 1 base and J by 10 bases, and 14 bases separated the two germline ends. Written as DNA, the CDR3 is TGTGCCAGCAGTTTATCGGCCGTTGGGCAGTCACCCCTCCACTTT. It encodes CASSLSAVGQSPLHF.

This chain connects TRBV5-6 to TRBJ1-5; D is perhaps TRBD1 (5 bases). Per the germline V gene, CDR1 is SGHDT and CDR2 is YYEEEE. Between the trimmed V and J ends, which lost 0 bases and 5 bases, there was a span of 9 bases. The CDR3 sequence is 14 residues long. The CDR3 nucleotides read TGTGCCAGCAGCTTGGGCCTGACAGATCAGCCCCAGCATTTT. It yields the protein CASSLGLTDQPQHF.

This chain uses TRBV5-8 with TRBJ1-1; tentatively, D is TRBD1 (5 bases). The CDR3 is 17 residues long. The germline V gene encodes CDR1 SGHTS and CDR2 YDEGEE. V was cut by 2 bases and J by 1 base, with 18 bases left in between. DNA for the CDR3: TGTGCCAGCAGCTTAGAAGTTATAGGGGTGAAGAACACTGAAGCTTTCTTT. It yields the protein CASSLEVIGVKNTEAFF.

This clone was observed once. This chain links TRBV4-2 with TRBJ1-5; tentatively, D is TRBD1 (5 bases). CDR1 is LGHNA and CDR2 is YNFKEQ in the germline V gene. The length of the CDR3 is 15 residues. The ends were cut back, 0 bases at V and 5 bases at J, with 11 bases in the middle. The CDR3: CASSQEHRNDQPQHF. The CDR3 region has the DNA TGTGCCAGCAGCCAAGAACACAGGAATGATCAGCCCCAGCATTTT.

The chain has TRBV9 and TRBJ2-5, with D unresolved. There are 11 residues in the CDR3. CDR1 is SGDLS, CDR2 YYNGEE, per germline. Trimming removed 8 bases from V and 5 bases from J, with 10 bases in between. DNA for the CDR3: TGTGCCAGGAGACAATCGGAGACCCAGTACTTC. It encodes CARRQSETQYF. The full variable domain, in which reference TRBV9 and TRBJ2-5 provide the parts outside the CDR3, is DSGVTQTPKHLITATGQRVTLRCSPRSGDLSVYWYQQSLDQGLQFLIQYYNGEERAKGNILERFSAQQFPDLHSELNLSSLELGDSALYFCARRQSETQYFGPGTRLLVL.

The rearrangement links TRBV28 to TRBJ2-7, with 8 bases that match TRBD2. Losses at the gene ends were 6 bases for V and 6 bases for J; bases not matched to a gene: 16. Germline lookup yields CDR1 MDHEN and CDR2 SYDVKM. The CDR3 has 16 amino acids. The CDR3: CASRLTSGPMLGEQYF. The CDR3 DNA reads TGTGCCAGCAGGTTAACTAGCGGTCCCATGTTGGGCGAGCAGTACTTC. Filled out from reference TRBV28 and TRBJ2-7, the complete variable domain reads DVKVTQSSRYLVKRTGEKVFLECVQDMDHENMFWYRQDPGLGLRLIYFSYDVKMKEKGDIPEGYSVSREKKERFSLILESASTNQTSMYLCASRLTSGPMLGEQYFGPGTRLTVT.

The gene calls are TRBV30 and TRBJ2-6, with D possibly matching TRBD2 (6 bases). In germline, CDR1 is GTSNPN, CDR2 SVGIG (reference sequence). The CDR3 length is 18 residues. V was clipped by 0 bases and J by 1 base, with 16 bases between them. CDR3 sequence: CAWSVPRGRGSGANVLTF. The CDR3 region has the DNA TGTGCCTGGAGTGTACCCCGAGGACGGGGGTCTGGGGCCAACGTCCTGACTTTC.

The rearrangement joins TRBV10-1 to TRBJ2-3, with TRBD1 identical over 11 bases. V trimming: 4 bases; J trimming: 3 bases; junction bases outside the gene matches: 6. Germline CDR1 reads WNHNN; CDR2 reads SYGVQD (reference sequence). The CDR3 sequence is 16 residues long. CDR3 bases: TGCGCCAGCAGTGTTCCCGGACAGGGGGCAACAGATACGCAGTATTTT. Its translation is CASSVPGQGATDTQYF.

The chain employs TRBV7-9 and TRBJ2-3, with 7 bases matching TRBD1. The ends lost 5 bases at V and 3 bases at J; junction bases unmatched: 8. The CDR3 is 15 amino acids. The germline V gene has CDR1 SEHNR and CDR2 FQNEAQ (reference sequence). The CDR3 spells CASSVERGLTDTQYF. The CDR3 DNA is TGTGCCAGCAGCGTCGAAAGGGGGCTGACAGATACGCAGTATTTT. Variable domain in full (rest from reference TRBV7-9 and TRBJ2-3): DTGVSQNPRHKITKRGQNVTFRCDPISEHNRLYWYRQTLGQGPEFLTYFQNEAQLEKSRLLSDRFSAERPKGSFSTLEIQRTEQGDSAMYLCASSVERGLTDTQYFGPGTRLTVL.

The CDR3 sequence: CASTSWGEPQHF. CDR3 nucleotides: TGTGCCAGTACCTCCTGGGGGGAGCCCCAGCATTTT. V gene TRBV19 combines with J gene TRBJ1-5; TRBD1 is a possible D gene (5 bases). Trimming left V 7 bases short and J 8 bases short, with 12 bases between. Germline values: CDR1 LNHDA, CDR2 SQIVND (reference sequence). The CDR3 has 12 residues.

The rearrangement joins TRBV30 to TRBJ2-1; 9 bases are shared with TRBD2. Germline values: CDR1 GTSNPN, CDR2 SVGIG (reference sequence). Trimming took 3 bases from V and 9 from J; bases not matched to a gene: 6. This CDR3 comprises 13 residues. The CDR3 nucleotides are TGTGCCTGGAGGAAGGCGGGAGGGGCTGAGCAGTTCTTC. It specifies CAWRKAGGAEQFF.

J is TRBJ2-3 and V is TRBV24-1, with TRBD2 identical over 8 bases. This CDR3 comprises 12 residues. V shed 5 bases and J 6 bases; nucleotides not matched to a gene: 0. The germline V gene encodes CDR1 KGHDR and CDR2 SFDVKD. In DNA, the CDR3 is TGTGCCACCAGTGGCGGGGGGGATACGCAGTATTTT. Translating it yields CATSGGGDTQYF.